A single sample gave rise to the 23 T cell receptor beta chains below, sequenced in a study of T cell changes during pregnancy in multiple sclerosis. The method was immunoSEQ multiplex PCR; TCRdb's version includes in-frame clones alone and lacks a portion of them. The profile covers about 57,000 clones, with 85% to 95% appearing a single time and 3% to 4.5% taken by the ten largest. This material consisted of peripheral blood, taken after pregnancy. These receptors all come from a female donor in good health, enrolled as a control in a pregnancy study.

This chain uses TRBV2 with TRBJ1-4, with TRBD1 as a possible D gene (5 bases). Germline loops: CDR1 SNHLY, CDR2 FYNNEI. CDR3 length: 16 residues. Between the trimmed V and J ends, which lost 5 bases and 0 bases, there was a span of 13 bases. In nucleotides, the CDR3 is TGTGCCAGCAGTTGGTCAGGGAGGGCAACTAATGAAAAACTGTTTTTT. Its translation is CASSWSGRATNEKLFF.

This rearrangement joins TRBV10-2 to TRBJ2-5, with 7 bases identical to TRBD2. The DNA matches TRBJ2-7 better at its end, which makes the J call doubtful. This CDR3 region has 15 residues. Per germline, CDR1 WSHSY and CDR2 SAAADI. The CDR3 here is CASITGGSGLHEQYF. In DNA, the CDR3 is TGCGCCAGCATTACGGGGGGATCAGGGCTCCACGAGCAGTACTTC.

The CDR3, as DNA: TGTGCCAGCCGAACGGGACTAGCGAACAATGAGCAGTTCTTC. It encodes CASRTGLANNEQFF. The chain links TRBV6-5 to TRBJ2-1, with TRBD2 matching over 10 bases. With V trimmed by 8 bases and J by 5 bases, 6 bases remained unmatched. The CDR3 spans 14 residues. Germline V lookup: CDR1 MNHEY, CDR2 SVGAGI.

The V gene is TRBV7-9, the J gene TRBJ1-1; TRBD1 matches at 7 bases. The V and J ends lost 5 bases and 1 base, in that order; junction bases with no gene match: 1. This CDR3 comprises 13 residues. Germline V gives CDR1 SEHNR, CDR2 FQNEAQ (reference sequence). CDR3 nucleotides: TGTGCCAGCAGCCGACAGGGGAACACTGAAGCTTTCTTT. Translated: CASSRQGNTEAFF. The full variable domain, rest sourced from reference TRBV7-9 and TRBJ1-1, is DTGVSQNPRHKITKRGQNVTFRCDPISEHNRLYWYRQTLGQGPEFLTYFQNEAQLEKSRLLSDRFSAERPKGSFSTLEIQRTEQGDSAMYLCASSRQGNTEAFFGQGTRLTVV.

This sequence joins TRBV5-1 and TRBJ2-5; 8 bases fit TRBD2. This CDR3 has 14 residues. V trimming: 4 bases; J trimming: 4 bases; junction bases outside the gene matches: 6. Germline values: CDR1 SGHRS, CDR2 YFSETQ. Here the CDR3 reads CASSPGRALETQYF. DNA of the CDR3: TGCGCCAGCAGCCCCGGGAGGGCGTTAGAGACCCAGTACTTC.

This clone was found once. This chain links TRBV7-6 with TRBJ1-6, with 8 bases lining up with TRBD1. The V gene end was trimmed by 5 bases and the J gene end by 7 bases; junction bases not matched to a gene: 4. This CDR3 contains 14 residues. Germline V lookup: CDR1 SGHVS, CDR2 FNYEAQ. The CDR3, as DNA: TGTGCCAGCAGCCCAGGGGGCCGGAATTCACCCCTCCACTTT. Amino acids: CASSPGGRNSPLHF.

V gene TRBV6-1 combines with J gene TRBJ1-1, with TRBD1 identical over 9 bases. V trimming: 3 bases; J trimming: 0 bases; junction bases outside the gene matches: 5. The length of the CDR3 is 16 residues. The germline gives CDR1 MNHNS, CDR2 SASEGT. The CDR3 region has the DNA TGTGCCAGCAGTGAGACGACAGGGGGTTTGAACACTGAAGCTTTCTTT. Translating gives CASSETTGGLNTEAFF.

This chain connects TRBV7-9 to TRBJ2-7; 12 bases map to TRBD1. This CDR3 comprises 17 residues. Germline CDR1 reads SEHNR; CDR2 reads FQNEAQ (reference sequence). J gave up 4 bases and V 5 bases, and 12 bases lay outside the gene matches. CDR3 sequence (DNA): TGTGCCAGCAGCCCCAGGACCGGGACAGGGGGCATGTACGAGCAGTACTTC. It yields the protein CASSPRTGTGGMYEQYF.

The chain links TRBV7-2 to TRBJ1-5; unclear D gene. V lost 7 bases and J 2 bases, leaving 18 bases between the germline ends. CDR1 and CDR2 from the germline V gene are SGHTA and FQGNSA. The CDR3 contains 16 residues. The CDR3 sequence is CASTTLRGHGNQPQHF. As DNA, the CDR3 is TGTGCCAGCACTACACTAAGAGGGCATGGCAATCAGCCCCAGCATTTT.

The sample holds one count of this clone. This CDR3 is CASSWADSYEQYF. CDR3 sequence (DNA): TGTGCCAGCAGTTGGGCTGATTCCTACGAGCAGTACTTC. This chain uses TRBV6-6 with TRBJ2-7; the D is unclear. The germline CDR1 and CDR2 sequences are MNHNY and SVGAGI (reference sequence). CDR3 size: 13 residues. Trimming took off 4 bases at V and 1 base at J, with 8 bases between the two ends.

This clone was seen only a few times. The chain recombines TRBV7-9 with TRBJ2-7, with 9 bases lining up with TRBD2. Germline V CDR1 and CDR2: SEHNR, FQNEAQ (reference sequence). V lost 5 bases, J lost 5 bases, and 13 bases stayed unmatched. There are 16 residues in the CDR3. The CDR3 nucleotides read TGTGCCAGCAGCCTCTGGGGGACTAGCCTATCACACGAGCAGTACTTC. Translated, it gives CASSLWGTSLSHEQYF.

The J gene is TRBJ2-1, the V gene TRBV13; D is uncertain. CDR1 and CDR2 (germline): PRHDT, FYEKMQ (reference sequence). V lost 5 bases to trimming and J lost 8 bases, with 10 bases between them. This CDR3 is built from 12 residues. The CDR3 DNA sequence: TGTGCCAGCAGCCCTGCGTCGGATGAGCAGTTCTTC. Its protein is CASSPASDEQFF.

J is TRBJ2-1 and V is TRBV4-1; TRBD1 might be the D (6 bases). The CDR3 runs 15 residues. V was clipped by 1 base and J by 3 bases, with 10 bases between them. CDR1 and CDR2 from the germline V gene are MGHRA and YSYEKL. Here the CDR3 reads CASSQGTDLYNEQFF. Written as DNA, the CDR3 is TGCGCCAGCAGCCAAGGGACAGATCTCTACAATGAGCAGTTCTTC.

This CDR3 is CAWSVLAGGPPYF. CDR3 in DNA: TGTGCCTGGAGTGTGCTAGCGGGGGGCCCCCCCTATTTT. V usage is TRBV30 and J usage is TRBJ2-3; 11 bases map to TRBD2. CDR3 length: 13 residues. CDR1 is GTSNPN and CDR2 is SVGIG in the germline V gene (reference sequence). V trimming: 0 bases; J trimming: 15 bases; junction bases outside the gene matches: 8.

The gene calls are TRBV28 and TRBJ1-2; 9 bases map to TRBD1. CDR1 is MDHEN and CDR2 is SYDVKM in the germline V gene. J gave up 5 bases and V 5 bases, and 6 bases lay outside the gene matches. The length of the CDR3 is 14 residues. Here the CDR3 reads CASSPGTGTYGYTF. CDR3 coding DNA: TGTGCCAGCAGTCCCGGGACAGGGACTTATGGCTACACCTTC.

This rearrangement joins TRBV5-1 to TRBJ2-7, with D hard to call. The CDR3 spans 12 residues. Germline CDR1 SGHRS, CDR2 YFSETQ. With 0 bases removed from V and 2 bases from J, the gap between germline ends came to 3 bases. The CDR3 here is CASSLEPYEQYF. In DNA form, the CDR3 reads TGCGCCAGCAGCTTGGAGCCCTACGAGCAGTACTTC.

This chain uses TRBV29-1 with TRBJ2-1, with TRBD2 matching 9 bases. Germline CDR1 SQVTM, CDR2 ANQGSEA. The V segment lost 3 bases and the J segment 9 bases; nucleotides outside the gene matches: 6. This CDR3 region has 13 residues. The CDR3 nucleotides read TGCAGCGTTGATCCCCTAGCGGGACTTGAGCAGTTCTTC. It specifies CSVDPLAGLEQFF.

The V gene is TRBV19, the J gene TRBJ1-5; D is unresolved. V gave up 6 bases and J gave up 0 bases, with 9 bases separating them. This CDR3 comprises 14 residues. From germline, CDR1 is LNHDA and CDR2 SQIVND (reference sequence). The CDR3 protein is CASSFTYSNQPQHF. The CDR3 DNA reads TGTGCCAGTAGCTTTACCTATAGCAATCAGCCCCAGCATTTT.

DNA for the CDR3: TGTGCCAGCAGCTTAGGTGGGGGCCCCCAAGAGACCCAGTACTTC. Protein product: CASSLGGGPQETQYF. The rearrangement joins TRBV7-6 to TRBJ2-5; perhaps TRBD1 as D (6 bases). The germline CDR1 and CDR2 sequences are SGHVS and FNYEAQ. The germline V and J ends were trimmed by 1 base and 1 base, with 10 bases remaining between them. This CDR3 has 15 residues.

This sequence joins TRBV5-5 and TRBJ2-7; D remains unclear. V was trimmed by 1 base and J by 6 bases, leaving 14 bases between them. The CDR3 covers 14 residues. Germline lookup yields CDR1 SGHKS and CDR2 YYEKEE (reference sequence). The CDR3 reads CASSLWAGSAEQYF. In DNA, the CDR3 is TGTGCCAGCAGCTTGTGGGCAGGATCAGCCGAGCAGTACTTC.

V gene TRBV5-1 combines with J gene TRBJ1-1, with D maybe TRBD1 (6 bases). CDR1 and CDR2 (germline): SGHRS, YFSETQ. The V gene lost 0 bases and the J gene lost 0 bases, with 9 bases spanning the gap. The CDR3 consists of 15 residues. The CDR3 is CASSLARGLNTEAFF. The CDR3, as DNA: TGCGCCAGCAGCTTGGCAAGGGGGTTGAACACTGAAGCTTTCTTT.

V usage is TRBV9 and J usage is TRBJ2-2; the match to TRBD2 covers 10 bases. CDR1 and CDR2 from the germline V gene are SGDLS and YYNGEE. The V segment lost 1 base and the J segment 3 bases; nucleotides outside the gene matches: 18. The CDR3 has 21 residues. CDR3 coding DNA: TGTGCCAGCAGCGTACCGTCGAGCTCCCTAGCGGGAGAAGCCGACACCGGGGAGCTGTTTTTT. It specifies CASSVPSSSLAGEADTGELFF.

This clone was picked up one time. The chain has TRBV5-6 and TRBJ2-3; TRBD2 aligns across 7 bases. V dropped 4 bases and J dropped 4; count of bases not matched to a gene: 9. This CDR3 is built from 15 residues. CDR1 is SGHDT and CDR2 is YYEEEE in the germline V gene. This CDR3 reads CASSILALGSDTQYF. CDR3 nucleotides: TGTGCCAGCAGCATACTAGCGTTAGGGTCAGATACGCAGTATTTT.